The entry below gives a single T cell receptor beta chain sequence along with its context. This sample was included in a study of blood T cells in healthy people across ages. CDR3 size: 14 residues. CDR1 and CDR2 (germline): SGHTA, FQGNSA. The use of a sample-barcoded 5' primer and a J-beta primer mix characterized a second PCR of roughly 6 to 11 cycles. TCRdb used MiXCR to reprocess the 5' RACE reads, holding one entry per CDR3 protein. The sample contains 1,500,000 or so distinct CDR3 sequences, roughly 43% of which appear only once. Donors each provided approximately 9.6 milliliters of peripheral blood. With each sample, at least 5 micrograms of total RNA were extracted.

The sequenced sample consisted of blood. The source of this sequence is a woman between 18 and 29 years old in good health. The chain combines TRBV7-2 with TRBJ2-4; 7 bases fit TRBD1. TRBJ2-7 explains the end of the DNA better; the J call may be wrong. The CDR3 here is CASSMTGSRYEQYF. The DNA for the CDR3 is TGTGCCAGCAGCATGACAGGGTCGCGCTACGAGCAGTACTTC.